This record looks at one T cell receptor (beta chain) sequence and its context. The target of this receptor is not known. The record has no base qualities; no much larger clone is one base away. Library creation used the immunoSEQ multiplex PCR assay. What TCRdb holds here is the immuneACCESS table cut down to in-frame rearrangements. Part of the clones is not present; checked against another copy, under half of the missing clones reflect an unresolved V gene, and the others are unexplained. The sample has 130,000 or so clones on record, approximately 90% of them singletons. The ten top clones hold around 2.1% of the sample. These data are taken from a study of control samples from healthy donors and cancer patients (dated by TCRdb to 2018 to 2020). The clonotype comes from a woman aged 45 to 65 in good health. The sequencing sample was made of blood.

The CDR3 amino acid sequence is: CASSPNSAANSPLHF. The DNA reads TGTGCCAGCAGCCCCAACAGTGCCGCGAATTCACCCCTCCACTTT. The receptor chain draws on TRBV3-1 (or the pseudogene TRBV3-2) and TRBJ1-6, with no confidently assigned D gene. From the germline V gene (reference sequence), CDR1 is LGHDT and CDR2 is YNNKEL. V is pared back by 4 bases and J by 7 bases, with 14 bases lying between the germline termini. The cysteine opens and the phenylalanine closes a CDR3 of 15 amino acids. Solely the CDR3 DNA is kept, with 45 bases framed from the first base.